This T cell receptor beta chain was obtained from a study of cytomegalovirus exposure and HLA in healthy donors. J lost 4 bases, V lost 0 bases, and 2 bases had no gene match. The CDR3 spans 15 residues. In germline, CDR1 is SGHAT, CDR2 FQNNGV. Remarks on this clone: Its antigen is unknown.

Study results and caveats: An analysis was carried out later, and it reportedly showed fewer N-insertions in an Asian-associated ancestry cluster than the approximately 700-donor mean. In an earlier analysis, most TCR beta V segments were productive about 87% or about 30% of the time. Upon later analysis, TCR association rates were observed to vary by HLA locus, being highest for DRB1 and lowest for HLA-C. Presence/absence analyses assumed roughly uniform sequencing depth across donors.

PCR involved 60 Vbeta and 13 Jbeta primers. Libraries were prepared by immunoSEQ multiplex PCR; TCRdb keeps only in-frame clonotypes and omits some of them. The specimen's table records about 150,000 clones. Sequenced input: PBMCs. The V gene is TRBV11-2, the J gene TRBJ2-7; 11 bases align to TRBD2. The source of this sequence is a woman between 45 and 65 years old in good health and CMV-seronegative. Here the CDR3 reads CASSLELAGVYEQYF. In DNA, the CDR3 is TGTGCCAGCAGCTTAGAACTAGCGGGAGTTTACGAGCAGTACTTC.